One sample yielded the 2 T cell receptor beta chains listed below, sequenced in a study of CDR3 diversity in severe acne. TCRdb reprocessed the PCR reads with MiXCR, giving one entry per CDR3 protein. The sample includes about 84,000 distinct CDR3 sequences, 45% to 65% seen only once; the top ten take roughly an eighth. The sequencing sample was made of blood. The source is a male donor in good health, without acne.

As to this clonotype: It is unclear where the CDR3 begins or ends on the DNA, so no DNA is shown, and the CDR3 is as TCRdb lists it. The CDR3 loop is CASSRDRYKRNEQFFGPGTPLHF. The chain combines TRBV7-9 with TRBJ1-6; the table calls TRBD1, which could not be checked here. Ends included, the CDR3 has 23 residues. Germline assignment: CDR1 SEHNR and CDR2 FQNEAQ (reference sequence).

This clonotype was seen repeatedly, ten times or more. The chain couples TRBV20-1 to TRBJ1-1; D is unresolved. This CDR3 comprises 14 residues. Germline CDR1 is DFQATT and CDR2 is SNEGSKA (reference sequence). Trimming cost V 3 bases and J 5 bases, with 16 bases left between them. CDR3 loop: CSARTLKMGTEAFF. CDR3 in DNA: TGCAGTGCTAGGACACTTAAGATGGGAACTGAAGCTTTCTTT.